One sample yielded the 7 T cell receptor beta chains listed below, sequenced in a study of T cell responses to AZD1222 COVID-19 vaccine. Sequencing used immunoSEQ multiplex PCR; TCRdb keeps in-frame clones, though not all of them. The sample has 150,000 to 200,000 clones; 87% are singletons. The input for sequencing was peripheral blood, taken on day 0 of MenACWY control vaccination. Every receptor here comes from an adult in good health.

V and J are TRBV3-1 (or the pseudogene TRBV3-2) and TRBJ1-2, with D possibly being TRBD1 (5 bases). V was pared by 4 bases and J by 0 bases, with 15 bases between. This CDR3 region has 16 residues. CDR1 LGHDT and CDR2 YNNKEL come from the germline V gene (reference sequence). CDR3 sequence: CASSPLRGKANYGYTF. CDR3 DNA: TGTGCCAGCAGCCCCCTAAGGGGCAAAGCTAACTATGGCTACACCTTC.

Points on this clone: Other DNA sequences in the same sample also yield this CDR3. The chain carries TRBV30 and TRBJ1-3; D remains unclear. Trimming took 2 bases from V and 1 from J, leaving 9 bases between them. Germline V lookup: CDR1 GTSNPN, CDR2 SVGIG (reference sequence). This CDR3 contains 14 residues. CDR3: CAWSLGLSGNTIYF. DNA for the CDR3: TGTGCCTGGAGTCTTGGGTTATCTGGAAACACCATATATTTT.

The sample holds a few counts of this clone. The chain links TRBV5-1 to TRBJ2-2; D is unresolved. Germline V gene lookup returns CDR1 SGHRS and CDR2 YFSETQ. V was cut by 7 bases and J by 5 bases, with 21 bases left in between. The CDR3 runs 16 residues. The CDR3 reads CASRESGLGMTGELFF. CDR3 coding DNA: TGCGCCAGCCGCGAGTCAGGCCTGGGGATGACCGGGGAGCTGTTTTTT.

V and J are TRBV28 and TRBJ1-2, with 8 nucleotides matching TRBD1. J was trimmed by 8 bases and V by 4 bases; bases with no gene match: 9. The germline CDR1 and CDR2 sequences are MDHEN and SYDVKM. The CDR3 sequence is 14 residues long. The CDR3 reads CASSSTGTGLGYTF. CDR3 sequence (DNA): TGTGCCAGCAGTTCTACCGGGACAGGCCTAGGCTACACCTTC.

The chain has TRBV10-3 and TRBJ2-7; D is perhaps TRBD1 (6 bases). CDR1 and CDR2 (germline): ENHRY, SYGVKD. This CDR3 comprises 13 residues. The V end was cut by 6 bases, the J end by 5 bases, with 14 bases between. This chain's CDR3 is CAIRSQGSNEQYF. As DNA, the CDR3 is TGTGCCATCAGGTCCCAGGGGAGCAACGAGCAGTACTTC.

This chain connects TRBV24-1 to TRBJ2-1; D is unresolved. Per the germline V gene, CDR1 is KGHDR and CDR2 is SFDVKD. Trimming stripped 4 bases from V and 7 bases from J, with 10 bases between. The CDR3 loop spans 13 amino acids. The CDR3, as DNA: TGTGCCACCAGTGAAGCCCTAGTTAATGAGCAGTTCTTC. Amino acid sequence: CATSEALVNEQFF.

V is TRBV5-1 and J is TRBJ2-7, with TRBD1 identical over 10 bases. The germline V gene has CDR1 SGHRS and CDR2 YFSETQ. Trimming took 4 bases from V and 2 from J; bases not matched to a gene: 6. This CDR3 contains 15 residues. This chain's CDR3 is CASSHGTGDPYEQYF. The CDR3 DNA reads TGCGCCAGCAGCCATGGGACAGGGGATCCCTACGAGCAGTACTTC.